The 8 T cell receptor beta chains below come from one sample, sequenced in a study of blood T cell repertoires in COVID-19. Produced via immunoSEQ multiplex PCR; TCRdb's table is partial and in-frame only. The sample holds 55,000 to 75,000 clones, 73% seen once. The sequenced sample consisted of peripheral blood. The receptors originated from a man aged 60-69 years with acute or convalescent COVID-19.

V usage is TRBV2 and J usage is TRBJ1-5; D may be TRBD1 (5 bases). Germline loops: CDR1 SNHLY, CDR2 FYNNEI. The CDR3 is 13 amino acids. V lost 1 base, J lost 8 bases, and 9 bases lay in between. CDR3 protein: CASSEGRAEPQHF. CDR3 bases: TGTGCCAGCAGTGAAGGCAGGGCGGAGCCCCAGCATTTT.

This chain uses TRBV19 with TRBJ2-7; TRBD1 aligns across 7 bases. The V gene end was trimmed by 6 bases and the J gene end by 4 bases; junction bases not matched to a gene: 9. Germline CDR1 and CDR2: LNHDA and SQIVND (reference sequence). This CDR3 region has 14 residues. The CDR3, as DNA: TGTGCCAGTAGGAAAAGACAGGGCTCTTACGAGCAGTACTTC. It yields the protein CASRKRQGSYEQYF.

This chain connects TRBV10-3 to TRBJ2-1, with a possible D match to TRBD2 (5 bases). The CDR3 covers 12 residues. The ends were cut back, 0 bases at V and 9 bases at J, with 6 bases in the middle. Looked up from germline, CDR1 is ENHRY and CDR2 is SYGVKD. CDR3 in DNA: TGTGCCATCAGTGAGTCCAGCGGTGAGCAGTTCTTC. This translates into CAISESSGEQFF.

This chain connects TRBV6-1 to TRBJ1-2; D ambiguous. The CDR3 consists of 16 residues. Per the germline V gene, CDR1 is MNHNS and CDR2 is SASEGT. The germline V and J ends were trimmed by 0 bases and 4 bases, with 15 bases remaining between them. In DNA, the CDR3 is TGTGCCAGCAGTGAAGCGCTTCGAGACACAGTCTATGGCTACACCTTC. Amino acids: CASSEALRDTVYGYTF.

The CDR3 sequence: CASSLGWREPYYNEQFF. The DNA for the CDR3 is TGCGCCAGCAGCTTGGGATGGCGGGAGCCCTACTACAATGAGCAGTTCTTC. The chain has TRBV5-1 and TRBJ2-1; TRBD2 agrees at 7 bases. The CDR3 is 17 residues long. Germline V gene lookup returns CDR1 SGHRS and CDR2 YFSETQ. Trimming cost V 0 bases and J 3 bases; bases outside gene matches: 9.

The CDR3 DNA follows: TGTGCCAGCAGCCACGGGGATTCACCCCTCCACTTT. It yields the protein CASSHGDSPLHF. The chain combines TRBV5-5 with TRBJ1-6; D not certain. CDR1 and CDR2 from the germline V gene are SGHKS and YYEKEE (reference sequence). Trimming cost V 4 bases and J 8 bases, with 7 bases left between them. The CDR3 is 12 residues long.

The chain employs TRBV6-4 and TRBJ2-2, with D tentatively TRBD2 (6 bases). V was trimmed by 3 bases and J by 0 bases, leaving 11 bases between them. The germline V gene encodes CDR1 MRHNA and CDR2 SNTAGT. CDR3 length: 16 amino acids. This chain's CDR3 is CASSERGGPNTGELFF. In DNA form, the CDR3 reads TGTGCCAGCAGTGAAAGGGGAGGTCCGAACACCGGGGAGCTGTTTTTT.

The chain combines TRBV7-9 with TRBJ2-1, with a weak D call TRBD1 (7 bases). With 2 bases removed from V and 8 bases from J, the gap between germline ends came to 19 bases. The CDR3 consists of 16 residues. Germline values: CDR1 SEHNR, CDR2 FQNEAQ (reference sequence). The CDR3 DNA is TGTGCCAGCAGCTTAAGAGGAGGGGGCGAAACGTATGAGCAGTTCTTC. It translates to CASSLRGGGETYEQFF.